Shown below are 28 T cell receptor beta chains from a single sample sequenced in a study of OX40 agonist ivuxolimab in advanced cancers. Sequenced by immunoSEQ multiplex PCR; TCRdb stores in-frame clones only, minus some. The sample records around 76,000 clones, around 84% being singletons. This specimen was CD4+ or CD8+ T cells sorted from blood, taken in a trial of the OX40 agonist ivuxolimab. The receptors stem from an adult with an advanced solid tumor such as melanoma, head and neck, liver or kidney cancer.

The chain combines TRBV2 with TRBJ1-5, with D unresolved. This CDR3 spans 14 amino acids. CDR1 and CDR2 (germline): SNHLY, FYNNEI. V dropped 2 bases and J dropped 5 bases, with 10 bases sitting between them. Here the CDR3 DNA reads TGTGCCAGCAGTGAACAGTCAGGAGATCAGCCCCAGCATTTT. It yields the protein CASSEQSGDQPQHF.

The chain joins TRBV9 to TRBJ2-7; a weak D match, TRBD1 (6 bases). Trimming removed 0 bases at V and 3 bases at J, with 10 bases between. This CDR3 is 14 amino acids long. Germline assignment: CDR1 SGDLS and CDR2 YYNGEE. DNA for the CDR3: TGTGCCAGCAGCGTAGCTGACAGGCGCTACGAGCAGTACTTC. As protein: CASSVADRRYEQYF.

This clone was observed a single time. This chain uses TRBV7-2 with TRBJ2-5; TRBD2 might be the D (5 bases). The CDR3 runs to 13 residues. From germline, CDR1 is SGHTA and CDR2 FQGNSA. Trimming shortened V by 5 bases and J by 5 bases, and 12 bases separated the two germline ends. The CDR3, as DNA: TGTGCCAGCAGCCGATTATCGGGGGAGACCCAGTACTTC. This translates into CASSRLSGETQYF.

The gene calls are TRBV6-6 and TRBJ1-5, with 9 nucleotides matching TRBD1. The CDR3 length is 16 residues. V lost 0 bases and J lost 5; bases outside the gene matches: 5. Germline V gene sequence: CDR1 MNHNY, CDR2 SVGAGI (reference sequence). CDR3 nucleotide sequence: TGTGCCAGCAGTTACTCGGCCGGACAGGGGCATCAGCCCCAGCATTTT. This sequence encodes CASSYSAGQGHQPQHF.

CDR3 in amino acids: CSVAPPNSGELFF. CDR3 coding DNA: TGCAGCGTCGCCCCGCCTAATTCCGGGGAGCTGTTTTTT. This chain uses TRBV29-1 with TRBJ2-2; D is unclear. V gave up 6 bases and J gave up 6 bases, with 14 bases separating them. CDR3 length equals 13 residues. Germline V gives CDR1 SQVTM, CDR2 ANQGSEA.

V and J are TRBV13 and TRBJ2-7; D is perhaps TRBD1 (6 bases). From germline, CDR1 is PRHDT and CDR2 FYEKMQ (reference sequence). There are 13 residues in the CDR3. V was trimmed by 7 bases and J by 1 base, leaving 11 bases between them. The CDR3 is CASNSRGSYEQYF. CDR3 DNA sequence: TGTGCCAGCAACTCCAGGGGTTCCTACGAGCAGTACTTC. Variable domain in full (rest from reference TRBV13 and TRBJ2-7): AAGVIQSPRHLIKEKRETATLKCYPIPRHDTVYWYQQGPGQDPQFLISFYEKMQSDKGSIPDRFSAQQFSDYHSELNMSSLELGDSALYFCASNSRGSYEQYFGPGTRLTVT.

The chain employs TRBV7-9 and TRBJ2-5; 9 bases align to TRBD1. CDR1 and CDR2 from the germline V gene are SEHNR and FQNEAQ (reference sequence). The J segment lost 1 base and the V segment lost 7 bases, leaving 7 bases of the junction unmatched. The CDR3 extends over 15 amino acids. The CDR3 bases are TGTGCCAGCAATTATGGACAGGGGTCCCAAGAGACCCAGTACTTC. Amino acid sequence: CASNYGQGSQETQYF.

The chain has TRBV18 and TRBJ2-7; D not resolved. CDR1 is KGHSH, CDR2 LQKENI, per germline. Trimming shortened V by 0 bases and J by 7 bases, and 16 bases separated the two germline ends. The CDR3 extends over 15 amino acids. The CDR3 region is CASSPPAGLQREQYF. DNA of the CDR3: TGTGCCAGCTCACCACCGGCCGGGTTGCAGCGTGAGCAGTACTTC.

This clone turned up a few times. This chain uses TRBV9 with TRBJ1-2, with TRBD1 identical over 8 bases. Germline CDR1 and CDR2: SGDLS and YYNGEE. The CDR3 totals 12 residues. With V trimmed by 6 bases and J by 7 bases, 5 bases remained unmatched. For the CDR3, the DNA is TGTGCCAGCACCAGACAGGGGTTTGGCTACACCTTC. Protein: CASTRQGFGYTF. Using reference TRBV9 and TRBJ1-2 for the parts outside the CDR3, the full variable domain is DSGVTQTPKHLITATGQRVTLRCSPRSGDLSVYWYQQSLDQGLQFLIQYYNGEERAKGNILERFSAQQFPDLHSELNLSSLELGDSALYFCASTRQGFGYTFGSGTRLTVV.

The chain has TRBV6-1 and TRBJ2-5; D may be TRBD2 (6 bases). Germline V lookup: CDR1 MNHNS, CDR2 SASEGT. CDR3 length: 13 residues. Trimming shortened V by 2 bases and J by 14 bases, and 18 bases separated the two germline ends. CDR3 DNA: TGTGCCAGCAGTGAATATTTACGGGACTCATCCTACTTC. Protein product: CASSEYLRDSSYF.

The chain's CDR3 is CASSPGGRTSTDTQYF. CDR3 in DNA: TGTGCCAGCAGCCCGGGAGGACGTACTAGCACAGATACGCAGTATTTT. The chain couples TRBV5-4 to TRBJ2-3; 7 bases are a match to TRBD2. The V and J ends lost 4 bases and 0 bases, in that order; junction bases with no gene match: 8. Germline assignment: CDR1 SGHNT and CDR2 YYREEE (reference sequence). The CDR3 contains 16 residues.

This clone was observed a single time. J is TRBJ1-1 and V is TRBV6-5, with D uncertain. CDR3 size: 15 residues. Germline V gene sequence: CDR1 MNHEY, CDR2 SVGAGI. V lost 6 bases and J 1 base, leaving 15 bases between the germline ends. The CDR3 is CASSPFGSANTEAFF. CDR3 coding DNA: TGTGCCAGCAGCCCTTTCGGGAGCGCGAACACTGAAGCTTTCTTT.

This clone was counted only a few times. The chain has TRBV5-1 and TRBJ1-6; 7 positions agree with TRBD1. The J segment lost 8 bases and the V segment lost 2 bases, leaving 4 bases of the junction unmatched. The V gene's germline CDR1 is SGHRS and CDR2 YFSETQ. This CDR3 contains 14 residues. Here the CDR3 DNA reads TGCGCCAGCAGCTTAGGCAGGGGGGATTCACCCCTCCACTTT. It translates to CASSLGRGDSPLHF.

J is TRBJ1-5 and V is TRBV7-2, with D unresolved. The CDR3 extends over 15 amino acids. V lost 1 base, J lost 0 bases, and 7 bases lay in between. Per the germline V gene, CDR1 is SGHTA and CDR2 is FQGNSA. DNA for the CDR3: TGTGCCAGCAGCTTAGGTATTTATAGCAATCAGCCCCAGCATTTT. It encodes CASSLGIYSNQPQHF.

CDR3 sequence: CASSYWRTGGTDTQYF. In DNA, the CDR3 is TGTGCCAGCAGCTATTGGCGGACAGGGGGCACAGATACGCAGTATTTT. V is TRBV7-2 and J is TRBJ2-3; TRBD1 agrees at 9 bases. V lost 4 bases and J lost 1; bases outside the gene matches: 6. The CDR3 is 16 amino acids. Germline V gene sequence: CDR1 SGHTA, CDR2 FQGNSA. Full variable domain (missing parts from reference TRBV7-2 and TRBJ2-3): GAGVSQSPSNKVTEKGKDVELRCDPISGHTALYWYRQSLGQGLEFLIYFQGNSAPDKSGLPSDRFSAERTGGSVSTLTIQRTQQEDSAVYLCASSYWRTGGTDTQYFGPGTRLTVL.

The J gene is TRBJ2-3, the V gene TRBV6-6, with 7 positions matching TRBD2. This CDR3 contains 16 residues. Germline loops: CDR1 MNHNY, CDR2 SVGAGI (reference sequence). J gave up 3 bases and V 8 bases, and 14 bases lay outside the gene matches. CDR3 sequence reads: CASCQPRSSGTDTQYF. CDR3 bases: TGTGCCAGCTGCCAACCAAGGTCTAGCGGTACAGATACGCAGTATTTT.

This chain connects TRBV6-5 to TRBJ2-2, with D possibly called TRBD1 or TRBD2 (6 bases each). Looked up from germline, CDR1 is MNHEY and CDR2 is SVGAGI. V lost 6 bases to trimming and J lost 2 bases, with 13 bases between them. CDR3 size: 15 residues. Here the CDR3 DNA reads TGTGCCAGCAGGTTCCGGGGGCACAACACCGGGGAGCTGTTTTTT. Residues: CASRFRGHNTGELFF.

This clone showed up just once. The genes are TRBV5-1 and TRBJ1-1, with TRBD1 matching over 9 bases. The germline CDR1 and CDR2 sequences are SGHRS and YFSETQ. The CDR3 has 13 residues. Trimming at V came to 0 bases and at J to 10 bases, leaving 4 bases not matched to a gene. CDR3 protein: CASSLATGGRAFF. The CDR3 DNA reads TGCGCCAGCAGCTTGGCGACAGGGGGACGAGCTTTCTTT.

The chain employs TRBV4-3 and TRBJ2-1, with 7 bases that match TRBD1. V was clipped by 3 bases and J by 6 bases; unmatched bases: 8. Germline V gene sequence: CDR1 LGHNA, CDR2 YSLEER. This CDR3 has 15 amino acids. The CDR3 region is CASSHLTGRANEQFF. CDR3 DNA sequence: TGCGCCAGCAGCCACCTGACAGGGCGCGCCAATGAGCAGTTCTTC.

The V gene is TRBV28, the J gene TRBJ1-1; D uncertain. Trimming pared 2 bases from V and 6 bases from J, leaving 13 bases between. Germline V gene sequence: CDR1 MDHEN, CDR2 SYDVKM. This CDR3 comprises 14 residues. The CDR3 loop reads CASSLDGLTSEAFF. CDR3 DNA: TGTGCCAGCAGTTTAGATGGCCTAACCTCTGAAGCTTTCTTT.

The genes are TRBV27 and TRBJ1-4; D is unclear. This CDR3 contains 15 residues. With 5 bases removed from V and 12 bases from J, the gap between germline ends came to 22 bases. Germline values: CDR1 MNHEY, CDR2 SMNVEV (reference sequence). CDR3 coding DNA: TGTGCCAGCAGTCCCGCGTGGGCCGGTGTCGGGGAACTGTTTTTT. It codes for CASSPAWAGVGELFF.

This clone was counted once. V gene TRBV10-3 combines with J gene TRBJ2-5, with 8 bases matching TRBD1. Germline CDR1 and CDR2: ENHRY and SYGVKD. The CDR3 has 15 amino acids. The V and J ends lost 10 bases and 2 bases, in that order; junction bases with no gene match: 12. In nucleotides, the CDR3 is TGTGCCACCAAGTCGGGGGACAGGCGGCAAGAGACCCAGTACTTC. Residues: CATKSGDRRQETQYF.

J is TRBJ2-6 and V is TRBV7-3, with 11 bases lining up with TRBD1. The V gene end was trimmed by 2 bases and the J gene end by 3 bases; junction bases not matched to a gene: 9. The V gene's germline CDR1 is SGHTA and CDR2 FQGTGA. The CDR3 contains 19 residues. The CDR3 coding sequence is TGTGCCAGCAGCTTACATGGGACAGGGGGAGTTGGTGGGGCCAACGTCCTGACTTTC. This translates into CASSLHGTGGVGGANVLTF.

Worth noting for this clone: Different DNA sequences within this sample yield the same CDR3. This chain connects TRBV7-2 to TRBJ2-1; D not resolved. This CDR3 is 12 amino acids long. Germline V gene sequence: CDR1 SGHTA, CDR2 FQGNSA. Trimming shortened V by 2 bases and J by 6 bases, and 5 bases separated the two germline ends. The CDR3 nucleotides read TGTGCCAGCAGCTTAATTACCAATGAGCAGTTCTTC. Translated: CASSLITNEQFF.

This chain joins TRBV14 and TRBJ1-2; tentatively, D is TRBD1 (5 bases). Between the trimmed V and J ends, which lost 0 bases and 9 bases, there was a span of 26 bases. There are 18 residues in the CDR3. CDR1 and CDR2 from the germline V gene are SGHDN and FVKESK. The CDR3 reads CASSQEATPVVRGLSYTF. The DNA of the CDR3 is TGTGCCAGCAGCCAAGAAGCTACCCCTGTTGTCCGGGGGTTAAGCTACACCTTC.

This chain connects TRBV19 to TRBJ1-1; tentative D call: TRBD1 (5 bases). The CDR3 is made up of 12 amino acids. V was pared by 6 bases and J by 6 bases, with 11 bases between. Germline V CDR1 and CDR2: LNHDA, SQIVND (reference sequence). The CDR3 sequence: CASRMGRSEAFF. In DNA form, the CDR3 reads TGTGCCAGTAGGATGGGGCGGTCTGAAGCTTTCTTT.

The CDR3 loop reads CASRKSRDSVTEAFF. The CDR3 DNA is TGTGCCAGTAGGAAGTCCCGGGACAGTGTCACTGAAGCTTTCTTT. This rearrangement joins TRBV19 to TRBJ1-1; 7 nucleotides line up with TRBD1. This CDR3 region has 15 residues. The germline CDR1 and CDR2 sequences are LNHDA and SQIVND (reference sequence). Unmatched junction bases numbered 11, after V lost 6 bases and J lost 4 bases.

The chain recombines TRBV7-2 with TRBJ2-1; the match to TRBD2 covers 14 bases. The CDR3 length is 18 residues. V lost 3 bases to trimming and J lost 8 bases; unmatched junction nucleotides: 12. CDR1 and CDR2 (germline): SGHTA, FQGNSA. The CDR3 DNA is TGTGCCAGCAGCTTGGGACTAGCGGGGGAGACCTTTCCTTATGAGCAGTTCTTC. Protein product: CASSLGLAGETFPYEQFF.